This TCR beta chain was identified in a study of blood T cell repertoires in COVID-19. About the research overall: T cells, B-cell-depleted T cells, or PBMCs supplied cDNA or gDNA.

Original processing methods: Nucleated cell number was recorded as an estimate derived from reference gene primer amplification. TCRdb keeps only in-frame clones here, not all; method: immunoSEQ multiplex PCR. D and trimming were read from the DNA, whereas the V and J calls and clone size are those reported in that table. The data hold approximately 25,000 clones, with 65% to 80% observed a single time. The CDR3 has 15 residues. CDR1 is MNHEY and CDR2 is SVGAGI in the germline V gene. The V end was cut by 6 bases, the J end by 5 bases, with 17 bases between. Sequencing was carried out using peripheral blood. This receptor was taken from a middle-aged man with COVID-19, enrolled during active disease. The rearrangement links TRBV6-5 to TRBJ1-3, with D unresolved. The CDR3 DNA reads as TGTGCCAGCAGGTCCGAGGGTTACACCCGAAACACCATATATTTT. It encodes CASRSEGYTRNTIYF.